The entry below describes one T cell receptor (beta chain). As processed by the authors: The authors estimated nucleated cell counts from reference gene primer amplification. TCRdb keeps only in-frame clones here, not all; method: immunoSEQ multiplex PCR. Clone size and the V and J calls come from that table; the DNA yielded D and trimming. The sample records 300,000 to 350,000 clones, approximately 90% being singletons. This entry belongs to a study of blood T cell repertoires in COVID-19. For the study at large: The samples span acute and convalescent COVID-19 from the United States, Italy and Spain. In each case, the material was cDNA or gDNA derived from T cells, B-cell-depleted T cells, or PBMCs.

Germline V gives CDR1 MDHEN, CDR2 SYDVKM. The CDR3 has 13 residues. With V trimmed by 5 bases and J by 13 bases, 7 bases remained unmatched. Sequenced sample: peripheral blood. The source is a man aged 18 to 29 with active or convalescent COVID-19. The V and J genes are TRBV28 and TRBJ1-6; 8 bases line up with TRBD1. CDR3 DNA sequence: TGTGCCAGCAGTACCAAGACAGGGGTCCCCCTCCACTTT. This encodes CASSTKTGVPLHF.